Following are 21 T cell receptor beta chains from one sample sequenced in a study of glioma-infiltrating T cells after dendritic cell vaccination. Sequencing used immunoSEQ multiplex PCR; TCRdb keeps in-frame clones, though not all of them. Here the sample spans approximately 90,000 clones, approximately 80% being singletons. The time point: after dendritic cell vaccination, including at tumor progression/relapse. This material consisted of blood, taken after dendritic cell vaccination. All receptors come from a human donor with glioblastoma.

The sample holds one count of this clone. The J gene is TRBJ1-5, the V gene TRBV5-5; D remains unclear. Germline V gene lookup returns CDR1 SGHKS and CDR2 YYEKEE (reference sequence). There are 13 residues in the CDR3. Trimming pared 4 bases from V and 6 bases from J, leaving 11 bases between. CDR3 coding DNA: TGTGCCAGCAGCACAGAGTCCCGTCAGCCCCAGCATTTT. Amino acid sequence: CASSTESRQPQHF.

This clone occurred a few times. The DNA of the CDR3 is TGCGCCAGCAGCCCCTCCCCGGGACTAAACACCGGGGAGCTGTTTTTT. Translated, it gives CASSPSPGLNTGELFF. V and J are TRBV5-1 and TRBJ2-2; 7 bases are shared with TRBD2. This CDR3 has 16 amino acids. Trimming took 4 bases from V and 2 from J; bases not matched to a gene: 8. CDR1 is SGHRS and CDR2 is YFSETQ in the germline V gene.

This chain connects TRBV7-6 to TRBJ2-5, with 11 bases fitting TRBD2. Germline CDR1 and CDR2: SGHVS and FNYEAQ. V was pared by 0 bases and J by 4 bases, with 1 base of the junction left unmatched. There are 15 residues in the CDR3. The CDR3 region is CASSLAGTSGETQYF. The CDR3 coding sequence is TGTGCCAGCAGCTTAGCTGGGACTAGCGGAGAGACCCAGTACTTC.

The chain employs TRBV2 and TRBJ1-2, with 9 nucleotides matching TRBD1. CDR3 length equals 13 residues. The V and J ends lost 6 bases and 8 bases, in that order; junction bases with no gene match: 7. Germline-derived CDR1 and CDR2 are SNHLY and FYNNEI. The DNA for the CDR3 is TGTGCCAGCAGGAAACAGGGGGCAAAAGGCTACACCTTC. Translating it yields CASRKQGAKGYTF.

This rearrangement joins TRBV4-2 to TRBJ1-1, with D perhaps matching TRBD1 (5 bases). V dropped 4 bases and J dropped 1 base, with 10 bases sitting between them. The CDR3 consists of 14 residues. Germline V gene sequence: CDR1 LGHNA, CDR2 YNFKEQ. In DNA, the CDR3 is TGTGCCAGCAGCCGTTCGACAGAGAACACTGAAGCTTTCTTT. Encoded protein: CASSRSTENTEAFF.

The chain links TRBV6-5 to TRBJ2-1; D gene ambiguous. The CDR3 consists of 15 residues. Per the germline V gene, CDR1 is MNHEY and CDR2 is SVGAGI. The V end was cut by 6 bases, the J end by 0 bases, with 12 bases between. The CDR3 nucleotides are TGTGCCAGCAGAGACACAATGAGCTCCTACAATGAGCAGTTCTTC. It codes for CASRDTMSSYNEQFF.

This chain joins TRBV27 and TRBJ1-2; the D gene is possibly TRBD1 (5 bases). CDR3 length equals 16 residues. Germline V lookup: CDR1 MNHEY, CDR2 SMNVEV (reference sequence). With 6 bases removed from V and 1 base from J, the gap between germline ends came to 18 bases. The CDR3: CASSLRGRHYNYGYTF. CDR3 sequence (DNA): TGTGCCAGCAGCCTCCGGGGGAGACATTATAACTATGGCTACACCTTC.

This clone was recorded a few times. This sequence joins TRBV29-1 and TRBJ2-5, with 10 bases aligning to TRBD2. CDR3 length: 15 residues. Germline CDR1 SQVTM, CDR2 ANQGSEA. After removal of 0 bases from V and 4 bases from J, the junction contained 5 bases not matched to a gene. Here the CDR3 reads CSVEDLAGVGETQYF. In DNA, the CDR3 is TGCAGCGTTGAAGACCTAGCGGGGGTAGGAGAGACCCAGTACTTC.

The count of this clone is one. This chain connects TRBV9 to TRBJ2-1; D perhaps matches TRBD1 (6 bases). The V end lost 1 base, the J end lost 3 bases, and 8 bases lay between the germline ends. Germline lookup yields CDR1 SGDLS and CDR2 YYNGEE. This CDR3 has 14 residues. The chain's CDR3 is CASSVQGNYNEQFF. Written as DNA, the CDR3 is TGTGCCAGCAGCGTACAGGGGAACTACAATGAGCAGTTCTTC.

The chain combines TRBV9 with TRBJ1-2; D gene ambiguous. V was shortened by 1 base and J by 7 bases, with 8 bases between the two germline ends. The CDR3 has 12 amino acids. The germline gives CDR1 SGDLS, CDR2 YYNGEE. CDR3 DNA sequence: TGTGCCAGCAGCGTAACTATGGGTGGCTACACCTTC. This codes for CASSVTMGGYTF.

This sequence joins TRBV5-1 and TRBJ1-2; D not resolved. This CDR3 spans 15 amino acids. Trimming took off 4 bases at V and 2 bases at J, with 15 bases between the two ends. Germline CDR1 is SGHRS and CDR2 is YFSETQ. The CDR3 is CASSPGRSGNYGYTF. The DNA for the CDR3 is TGCGCCAGCAGCCCCGGGAGGTCCGGGAACTATGGCTACACCTTC.

The J gene is TRBJ1-2, the V gene TRBV5-4, with D perhaps matching TRBD1 (5 bases). V lost 2 bases to trimming and J lost 2 bases, with 13 bases between them. The length of the CDR3 is 15 residues. CDR1 is SGHNT, CDR2 YYREEE, per germline (reference sequence). The CDR3 DNA reads TGTGCCAGCAGCTTAGGAGGGACGCAAAACTATGGCTACACCTTC. This encodes CASSLGGTQNYGYTF.

The V call is TRBV28, the J call TRBJ2-1; 9 nucleotides line up with TRBD2. In germline, CDR1 is MDHEN, CDR2 SYDVKM. There are 16 residues in the CDR3. Trimming cost V 3 bases and J 7 bases; bases outside gene matches: 10. CDR3 loop: CASSFGGGRAGNEQFF. CDR3 sequence (DNA): TGTGCCAGCAGTTTTGGGGGCGGGAGGGCCGGGAATGAGCAGTTCTTC.

The CDR3 sequence is CASSRTGVPNEKLFF. As DNA, the CDR3 is TGTGCCAGCAGTCGGACAGGGGTCCCTAATGAAAAACTGTTTTTT. The V and J genes are TRBV2 and TRBJ1-4; TRBD1 matches at 9 bases. With V trimmed by 5 bases and J by 3 bases, 4 bases remained unmatched. Germline CDR1 is SNHLY and CDR2 is FYNNEI. This CDR3 is 15 amino acids long.

This sequence joins TRBV2 and TRBJ1-1; D is unresolved. The CDR3 consists of 13 residues. Trimming removed 6 bases at V and 1 base at J, with 9 bases between. Germline V gene data show CDR1 as SNHLY and CDR2 as FYNNEI. The CDR3 spells CASRFGGNTEAFF. For the CDR3, the DNA is TGTGCCAGCAGGTTCGGTGGGAACACTGAAGCTTTCTTT.

The V gene is TRBV23-1, the J gene TRBJ2-7, with 7 positions matching TRBD2. TRBV23-1 is flagged as an ORF with uncertain function. J lost 2 bases, V lost 8 bases, and 0 bases had no gene match. There are 11 residues in the CDR3. The CDR3 loop is CASRGAYEQYF. CDR3 DNA sequence: TGCGCCAGCCGGGGGGCCTACGAGCAGTACTTC.

V usage is TRBV19 and J usage is TRBJ1-5; TRBD1 matches at 9 bases. V lost 10 bases to trimming and J lost 7 bases; unmatched junction nucleotides: 11. The CDR3 runs to 14 residues. Germline V gene lookup returns CDR1 LNHDA and CDR2 SQIVND (reference sequence). The CDR3 spells CATHPGTGNQPQHF. In DNA form, the CDR3 reads TGTGCCACTCATCCCGGGACAGGGAACCAGCCCCAGCATTTT.

The V gene is TRBV7-7, the J gene TRBJ2-5; TRBD2 aligns across 11 bases. Germline values: CDR1 SSHAT, CDR2 FNYEAQ (reference sequence). The CDR3 covers 15 residues. The trim removed 5 bases at V and 2 bases at J, leaving 4 bases unmatched. This CDR3 reads CASSKGLAVQETQYF. DNA of the CDR3: TGTGCCAGCAGCAAGGGACTAGCGGTTCAAGAGACCCAGTACTTC.

The rearrangement joins TRBV11-2 to TRBJ2-1, with 10 bases aligning to TRBD2. Per germline, CDR1 SGHAT and CDR2 FQNNGV. This CDR3 is 16 amino acids long. J was trimmed by 7 bases and V by 5 bases; bases with no gene match: 11. The CDR3 loop reads CASSPMSAGGVNEQFF. As DNA, the CDR3 is TGTGCCAGCAGCCCTATGTCAGCGGGGGGGGTAAATGAGCAGTTCTTC.

The genes are TRBV5-4 and TRBJ1-5; tentative D call: TRBD1 (5 bases). V dropped 4 bases and J dropped 3 bases, with 17 bases sitting between them. The germline V gene has CDR1 SGHNT and CDR2 YYREEE (reference sequence). The CDR3 totals 16 residues. The CDR3 region has the DNA TGTGCCAGCAGCCCACTGGTTGGGGGGAACAATCAGCCCCAGCATTTT. Its translation: CASSPLVGGNNQPQHF.

The V call is TRBV9, the J call TRBJ1-5, with no clear D. The germline CDR1 and CDR2 sequences are SGDLS and YYNGEE. The CDR3 consists of 16 residues. Trimming left V 0 bases short and J 2 bases short, with 12 bases between. The CDR3 reads CASSVGTGNGNQPQHF. DNA of the CDR3: TGTGCCAGCAGCGTAGGTACGGGGAATGGCAATCAGCCCCAGCATTTT.